This TCR beta chain was recovered during a study of CD8+CD57+ T cells in acquired aplastic anemia. Study-level information: Sorted CD4+ and CD8+ cells yielded roughly 3.4 ug of DNA on average. Study findings and constraints: Shared by patients and controls, some 29 CD8+ CDR3s were abundant in patients.

This clonotype was detected ten times or more. Its cognate antigen is unknown. CDR3 size: 15 residues. Looked up from germline, CDR1 is SGDLS and CDR2 is YYNGEE. V dropped 0 bases and J dropped 5; count of bases not matched to a gene: 8. Patients who underwent sequencing had shown CD8+CD57+ cell expansion by flow cytometry. Every one of the patients had aplastic anemia (severe, acquired). Patients had received no therapy at the time of blood sampling. Both TCR beta VDJ combination and CDR3 sequence profiling were carried out. Genomic DNA was the template for this profiling. TCRdb re-called the reads through MiXCR, storing one row per CDR3 protein. The sample shows approximately 300,000 distinct CDR3 sequences, 45% to 65% of them seen only once.

The chain combines TRBV9 with TRBJ2-7; 7 bases agree with TRBD2. This sequence originates from a human donor with aplastic anemia. Sequencing was done on a sample of sorted CD4+, CD8+, or CD8+CD57+ T cells (not recorded which) from PBMCs. The CDR3: CASSVGGTMSHEQYF. The CDR3 DNA reads TGTGCCAGCAGCGTAGGGGGGACTATGTCCCACGAGCAGTACTTC.